Listed below are T cell receptor beta chains from one sample, sequenced in a study of blood T cell repertoires in COVID-19. Using immunoSEQ multiplex PCR, the repertoire was profiled, and TCRdb retains in-frame clones only, with some absent. This sample yields approximately 150,000 clones, of which approximately 82% are seen a single time; roughly 10% belongs to the top ten. Sequencing was performed on peripheral blood. These receptors were collected from a man in his sixties with active or convalescent COVID-19. CDR3s include the opening cysteine and the closing phenylalanine or tryptophan. D genes are given only for firm matches. Clone sizes are given selectively: once, few, many, or a class where the clone is expanded.

D gene: NA
clone size: once
V gene: TRBV2
J gene: TRBJ1-3
CDR3 DNA: TGTGCCAGCAGTCAGGAAACCTCTGGAAACACCATATATTTT
CDR3 protein: CASSQETSGNTIYF

D gene: TRBD1
clone size: NA
V gene: TRBV6-5
J gene: TRBJ1-2
CDR3 DNA: TGTGCCAGCAAGGGACAGGGGGCAAGAGGCTACACCTTC
CDR3 protein: CASKGQGARGYTF

D gene: TRBD2
clone size: NA
V gene: TRBV19
J gene: TRBJ2-5
CDR3 DNA: TGTGCCAGTAGTATTTGGACTAGCCATGTTCCGGAGACCCAGTACTTC
CDR3 protein: CASSIWTSHVPETQYF

D gene: NA
clone size: NA
V gene: TRBV5-3
J gene: TRBJ1-1
CDR3 DNA: TGTGCCAGAAGCTTGTTCGGGGGGAACACTGAAGCTTTCTTT
CDR3 protein: CARSLFGGNTEAFF

D gene: TRBD1
clone size: few
V gene: TRBV24-1
J gene: TRBJ1-5
CDR3 DNA: TGTGCCACCAGTGATCCAAGACAGGGGACCAATCAGCCCCAGCATTTT
CDR3 protein: CATSDPRQGTNQPQHF

D gene: TRBD1
clone size: once
V gene: TRBV19
J gene: TRBJ2-5
CDR3 DNA: TGTGCCAGTAGGAACAGGGGGCCGCGTGAGACCCAGTACTTC
CDR3 protein: CASRNRGPRETQYF

D gene: TRBD1
clone size: once
V gene: TRBV6-2/TRBV6-3
J gene: TRBJ1-2
CDR3 DNA: TGTGCCAGCAGTTCGTGGGGACAGACCTTATATGGCTACACCTTC
CDR3 protein: CASSSWGQTLYGYTF

D gene: NA
clone size: NA
V gene: TRBV10-1
J gene: TRBJ2-3
CDR3 DNA: TGCGCCAGCAGTGAGGGGGTAGCGGAAACAGATACGCAGTATTTT
CDR3 protein: CASSEGVAETDTQYF

D gene: NA
clone size: few
V gene: TRBV6-5
J gene: TRBJ1-5
CDR3 DNA: TGTGCCAGCTCAACAGGTGATCATCAGCCCCAGCATTTT
CDR3 protein: CASSTGDHQPQHF

D gene: TRBD1
clone size: NA
V gene: TRBV13
J gene: TRBJ2-1
CDR3 DNA: TGTGCCAGCAGCTTCGGACAGGGAAATATCCATGAGCAGTTCTTC
CDR3 protein: CASSFGQGNIHEQFF

D gene: TRBD1
clone size: NA
V gene: TRBV7-2
J gene: TRBJ1-2
CDR3 DNA: TGTGCCAGCAGCCAATTGACAGGGACCCTAAGGGACTATGGCTACACCTTC
CDR3 protein: CASSQLTGTLRDYGYTF

D gene: NA
clone size: NA
V gene: TRBV21-1
J gene: TRBJ1-1
CDR3 DNA: TGTGCCAGCAGCAAAGCGCTGGGACAGGAAACGCGGAACACTGAAGCTTTCTTT
CDR3 protein: CASSKALGQETRNTEAFF

D gene: NA
clone size: NA
V gene: TRBV7-2
J gene: TRBJ2-3
CDR3 DNA: TGTGCCAGCAGCTTCGGACCCGACAGAACAGATACGCAGTATTTT
CDR3 protein: CASSFGPDRTDTQYF

D gene: NA
clone size: few
V gene: TRBV6-6
J gene: TRBJ1-2
CDR3 DNA: TGTGCCAGCAGTTGGACTGGGGAAGGCTACACCTTC
CDR3 protein: CASSWTGEGYTF

D gene: NA
clone size: few
V gene: TRBV11-2
J gene: TRBJ2-7
CDR3 DNA: TGTGCCAGCAGCACACCGGGGGGGACAGCCTACGAGCAGTACTTC
CDR3 protein: CASSTPGGTAYEQYF

D gene: TRBD1
clone size: NA
V gene: TRBV6-5
J gene: TRBJ2-2
CDR3 DNA: TGTGCCAGCAGCCTGACAGGGACCAACACCGGGGAGCTGTTTTTT
CDR3 protein: CASSLTGTNTGELFF

D gene: NA
clone size: NA
V gene: TRBV21-1
J gene: TRBJ2-1
CDR3 DNA: TGTGCCAGCAGCACCCGACTAGCGGGGGACAATGAGCAGTTCTTC
CDR3 protein: CASSTRLAGDNEQFF

D gene: NA
clone size: once
V gene: TRBV5-4
J gene: TRBJ1-5
CDR3 DNA: TGTGCCAGCAGCTTGGACGCCGGTCAGCCCCAGCATTTT
CDR3 protein: CASSLDAGQPQHF

D gene: NA
clone size: NA
V gene: TRBV5-1
J gene: TRBJ2-3
CDR3 DNA: TGCGCCAGCAGGCGGGCTAGCACAGATACGCAGTATTTT
CDR3 protein: CASRRASTDTQYF

D gene: TRBD2
clone size: NA
V gene: TRBV7-2
J gene: TRBJ2-5
CDR3 DNA: TGTGCCAGCAGCGCTAGGGGACTAGCGGGGGGGCAAGAGACCCAGTACTTC
CDR3 protein: CASSARGLAGGQETQYF

D gene: NA
clone size: NA
V gene: TRBV9
J gene: TRBJ1-2
CDR3 DNA: TGTGCCAGCAGCGTAGTAAGTTCAGGGCCCTATGGCTACACCTTC
CDR3 protein: CASSVVSSGPYGYTF

D gene: NA
clone size: NA
V gene: TRBV5-1
J gene: TRBJ1-1
CDR3 DNA: TGCGCCAGCAGCGAGTTAACAGGCCTGAACACTGAAGCTTTCTTT
CDR3 protein: CASSELTGLNTEAFF

D gene: NA
clone size: NA
V gene: TRBV7-8
J gene: TRBJ2-4
CDR3 DNA: TGTGCCAGCAGCCGACAAGCCAAAAACATTCAGTACTTC
CDR3 protein: CASSRQAKNIQYF

D gene: NA
clone size: NA
V gene: TRBV4-3
J gene: TRBJ1-2
CDR3 DNA: TGCGCCAGCAGCCGCCAAACAGGGATCGGCTACACCTTC
CDR3 protein: CASSRQTGIGYTF

D gene: NA
clone size: NA
V gene: TRBV7-2
J gene: TRBJ2-7
CDR3 DNA: TGTGCCAGCAGCTTAGCGGGGCTCTCCTACGAGCAGTACTTC
CDR3 protein: CASSLAGLSYEQYF

D gene: TRBD1
clone size: NA
V gene: TRBV5-6
J gene: TRBJ1-2
CDR3 DNA: TGTGCCAGCAGCACAGGGGGCACCTATGGCTACACCTTC
CDR3 protein: CASSTGGTYGYTF

D gene: NA
clone size: NA
V gene: TRBV7-9
J gene: TRBJ1-4
CDR3 DNA: TGTGCCTCACAGGGTTTGGATGAAAAACTGTTTTTT
CDR3 protein: CASQGLDEKLFF

D gene: NA
clone size: NA
V gene: TRBV6-2/TRBV6-3
J gene: TRBJ1-1
CDR3 DNA: TGTGCCAGCAGTTACGCAGGTTTGAACACTGAAGCTTTCTTT
CDR3 protein: CASSYAGLNTEAFF

D gene: TRBD2
clone size: NA
V gene: TRBV16
J gene: TRBJ2-3
CDR3 DNA: TGTGCCAGCAGCCCTACCGGACTAGCCCCACCTGGGGATACGCAGTATTTT
CDR3 protein: CASSPTGLAPPGDTQYF

D gene: NA
clone size: few
V gene: TRBV19
J gene: TRBJ1-3
CDR3 DNA: TGTGCCAGTAGTATGGATAACGACAGATACGGAAACACCATATATTTT
CDR3 protein: CASSMDNDRYGNTIYF

D gene: NA
clone size: NA
V gene: TRBV3-1/TRBV3-2
J gene: TRBJ2-2
CDR3 DNA: TGTGCCAGCAGCCAGGTTAGCACCGGGGAGCTGTTTTTT
CDR3 protein: CASSQVSTGELFF

D gene: NA
clone size: NA
V gene: TRBV14
J gene: TRBJ1-3
CDR3 DNA: TGTGCCAGCAGTCGGGTGCCCGCGGGAAACACCATATATTTT
CDR3 protein: CASSRVPAGNTIYF

D gene: TRBD2
clone size: NA
V gene: TRBV7-9
J gene: TRBJ2-1
CDR3 DNA: TGTGCCAGCAGCCCTGGACTAGCGGGAGACGGTGAGCAGTTCTTC
CDR3 protein: CASSPGLAGDGEQFF

D gene: TRBD1
clone size: NA
V gene: TRBV4-3
J gene: TRBJ1-6
CDR3 DNA: TGCGCCAGCAGCCGTGGGACAGCCTATAATTCACCCCTCCACTTT
CDR3 protein: CASSRGTAYNSPLHF

D gene: NA
clone size: NA
V gene: TRBV7-2
J gene: TRBJ1-5
CDR3 DNA: TGTGCCAGCAGCCTCGGGGGGGGCAATCAGCCCCAGCATTTT
CDR3 protein: CASSLGGGNQPQHF

D gene: TRBD2
clone size: NA
V gene: TRBV7-2
J gene: TRBJ2-2
CDR3 DNA: TGTGCCAGCAGCTTACCGGGGGCGGGGGGCGGGGAGCTGTTTTTT
CDR3 protein: CASSLPGAGGGELFF

D gene: TRBD1
clone size: NA
V gene: TRBV27
J gene: TRBJ1-1
CDR3 DNA: TGTGCCAGCAGTCCCTCGGGACAGGCCCGAGGGTCCGCTGAAGCTTTCTTT
CDR3 protein: CASSPSGQARGSAEAFF

D gene: TRBD1
clone size: NA
V gene: TRBV27
J gene: TRBJ1-6
CDR3 DNA: TGTGCCAGCAGACCTCCGGGACAGTCCTATAATTCACCCCTCCACTTT
CDR3 protein: CASRPPGQSYNSPLHF

D gene: TRBD2
clone size: NA
V gene: TRBV19
J gene: TRBJ2-3
CDR3 DNA: TGTGCCAGTAGCTTGAGGACTAGCGGGAGAGATACGCAGTATTTT
CDR3 protein: CASSLRTSGRDTQYF

D gene: NA
clone size: NA
V gene: TRBV7-2
J gene: TRBJ2-5
CDR3 DNA: TGTGCCAGCAGCTTTCGCGCTAGCCGCCAAGAGACCCAGTACTTC
CDR3 protein: CASSFRASRQETQYF

D gene: TRBD2
clone size: NA
V gene: TRBV2
J gene: TRBJ2-1
CDR3 DNA: TGTGCCAGCAAGACTAGCGGGGGGAACAATGAGCAGTTCTTC
CDR3 protein: CASKTSGGNNEQFF

D gene: NA
clone size: NA
V gene: TRBV7-6
J gene: TRBJ1-2
CDR3 DNA: TGTGCCAGCAGCTTAAGGCTTGGCGGGAATAGGGACTATGGCTACACCTTC
CDR3 protein: CASSLRLGGNRDYGYTF

D gene: TRBD1
clone size: NA
V gene: TRBV5-1
J gene: TRBJ1-1
CDR3 DNA: TGCGCCAGCAGCCCCGGGACAGTGAACACTGAAGCTTTCTTT
CDR3 protein: CASSPGTVNTEAFF

D gene: TRBD2
clone size: once
V gene: TRBV19
J gene: TRBJ2-1
CDR3 DNA: TGTGCCAGTAGCCTACTAGCGGGAGGGCCTTGGGAGCAGTTCTTC
CDR3 protein: CASSLLAGGPWEQFF

D gene: TRBD1
clone size: NA
V gene: TRBV11-3
J gene: TRBJ1-2
CDR3 DNA: TGTGCCAGCAGCTCCGGGACAGATAACTATGGCTACACCTTC
CDR3 protein: CASSSGTDNYGYTF

D gene: TRBD1
clone size: few
V gene: TRBV3-1/TRBV3-2
J gene: TRBJ1-5
CDR3 DNA: TGTGCCCGAGGGACAGAGTATAGCAATCAGCCCCAGCATTTT
CDR3 protein: CARGTEYSNQPQHF

D gene: NA
clone size: NA
V gene: TRBV6-6
J gene: TRBJ1-2
CDR3 DNA: TGTGCCAGCAGTTACTCCGGGCAGGGGAATGGCTACACCTTC
CDR3 protein: CASSYSGQGNGYTF

D gene: NA
clone size: NA
V gene: TRBV18
J gene: TRBJ1-5
CDR3 DNA: TGTGCCAGCTCACCATCCAGGGCTAGCAATCAGCCCCAGCATTTT
CDR3 protein: CASSPSRASNQPQHF

D gene: TRBD1
clone size: NA
V gene: TRBV7-8
J gene: TRBJ1-5
CDR3 DNA: TGTGCCAGCAGCTGGGGACAGGGTAGTGGCAATCAGCCCCAGCATTTT
CDR3 protein: CASSWGQGSGNQPQHF

D gene: NA
clone size: NA
V gene: TRBV4-3
J gene: TRBJ1-5
CDR3 DNA: TGCGCCAGCAGCCAAGGCTGGGCCAGCAATCAGCCCCAGCATTTT
CDR3 protein: CASSQGWASNQPQHF

D gene: TRBD1
clone size: NA
V gene: TRBV6-1
J gene: TRBJ1-6
CDR3 DNA: TGTGCCAGCAGCGAAGGGGGCAATTCACCCCTCCACTTT
CDR3 protein: CASSEGGNSPLHF

D gene: TRBD1
clone size: NA
V gene: TRBV18
J gene: TRBJ1-2
CDR3 DNA: TGTGCCAGCTCACTACGGACAGGGCAAGATGGCTACACCTTC
CDR3 protein: CASSLRTGQDGYTF

D gene: TRBD1
clone size: NA
V gene: TRBV7-2
J gene: TRBJ1-2
CDR3 DNA: TGTGCCAGCAGCTTAGAAAGGACAGGGTTTGGCTACACCTTC
CDR3 protein: CASSLERTGFGYTF

D gene: NA
clone size: NA
V gene: TRBV27
J gene: TRBJ2-6
CDR3 DNA: TGTGCCAGCAGCCCGGTTACCTCGGGTGGGGCCAACGTCCTGACTTTC
CDR3 protein: CASSPVTSGGANVLTF

D gene: TRBD1
clone size: once
V gene: TRBV15
J gene: TRBJ1-1
CDR3 DNA: TGTGCCACCAGCAGAGATGCCCTCGACAGGGGGAACACTGAAGCTTTCTTT
CDR3 protein: CATSRDALDRGNTEAFF